The T cell receptor (beta chain) under discussion was sequenced for a study of T cell responses to AZD1222 COVID-19 vaccine. Study observations and caveats: Only 5 or 6 AZD1222 recipients tested seropositive at baseline. Nearly half of spike-specific TCRs reportedly go after variant regions that carry no mutations. At 160-218 and 743-854, vaccine-associated CD4 TCRs were dominant, and they spanned spike. Spike-specific TCRs gained breadth and depth after people received two AZD1222 doses.

In its sample, this clone was seen once. Its antigen is unidentified. Sequencing used immunoSEQ multiplex PCR; TCRdb keeps in-frame clones, though not all of them. The sample comprises around 140,000 clones, more than 85% of which are singletons, and approximately 5% rests with the top ten. V shed 1 base and J 5 bases; nucleotides not matched to a gene: 13. Germline V gives CDR1 KGHSH, CDR2 LQKENI. This CDR3 spans 18 amino acids. The origin of this receptor is an adult in good health. The source was peripheral blood, collected on day 0 of AZD1222 vaccination. The chain recombines TRBV18 with TRBJ1-1; 10 bases are shared with TRBD1. CDR3 nucleotide sequence: TGTGCCAGCTCACCACTGTCGGGACAGGGGCCCGGAAAAACTGAAGCTTTCTTT. It yields the protein CASSPLSGQGPGKTEAFF.